The 27 T cell receptor beta chains reported below all come from one sample, sequenced in a study of beta chain features in type 1 diabetes. Expressed TCRB transcripts were sequenced because the entire RNA isolate underwent reverse transcription. Some clones are missing from TCRdb's copy, which holds only in-frame ones; the method was immunoSEQ multiplex PCR. The sample shows 310,000 or so clones, 7.5% to 9% of them seen only once. Sequenced input: central memory CD4+ T cells from blood. The receptors shown here come from a woman aged 18-29 years in good health.

This clone turned up a few times. This sequence joins TRBV5-4 and TRBJ2-1, with 7 positions matching TRBD1. Trimming removed 4 bases from V and 4 bases from J; junction bases left unmatched: 8. CDR1 and CDR2 from the germline V gene are SGHNT and YYREEE (reference sequence). The CDR3 runs 15 residues. CDR3 sequence reads: CASSPRQGFYNEQFF. The CDR3 DNA follows: TGTGCCAGCAGCCCGCGACAGGGATTTTACAATGAGCAGTTCTTC. Supplemented by reference TRBV5-4 and TRBJ2-1, the full variable domain reads ETGVTQSPTHLIKTRGQQVTLRCSSQSGHNTVSWYQQALGQGPQFIFQYYREEENGRGNFPPRFSGLQFPNYSSELNVNALELDDSALYLCASSPRQGFYNEQFFGPGTRLTVL.

This clone has just a few counts. V and J are TRBV5-4 and TRBJ2-5; D is uncertain. From germline, CDR1 is SGHNT and CDR2 YYREEE (reference sequence). The length of the CDR3 is 13 residues. The V gene lost 3 bases and the J gene lost 1 base, with 7 bases spanning the gap. CDR3 loop: CASSSQIQETQYF. Here the CDR3 DNA reads TGTGCCAGCAGCTCTCAGATCCAAGAGACCCAGTACTTC.

This chain uses TRBV7-9 with TRBJ2-3, with D perhaps TRBD2 (5 bases). Trimming removed 0 bases from V and 5 bases from J, with 9 bases in between. This CDR3 has 14 residues. Germline CDR1 SEHNR, CDR2 FQNEAQ (reference sequence). CDR3: CASSLAGAVDTQYF. The CDR3 DNA reads TGTGCCAGCAGCTTAGCGGGAGCGGTAGATACGCAGTATTTT.

This clone turned up a few times. The rearrangement uses TRBV5-4 and TRBJ2-1, with D perhaps being TRBD1 or TRBD2 (5 bases each). The V gene's germline CDR1 is SGHNT and CDR2 YYREEE (reference sequence). The CDR3 loop spans 15 amino acids. V lost 3 bases and J lost 8, with 18 bases in between. CDR3 DNA: TGTGCCAGCAGCTCCCGGGACCCCCTGGGAGATGAGCAGTTCTTC. It specifies CASSSRDPLGDEQFF.

This clone was seen only a few times. This chain joins TRBV29-1 and TRBJ2-1; the match to TRBD2 covers 11 bases. Losses at the gene ends were 3 bases for V and 7 bases for J; bases not matched to a gene: 5. Germline CDR1 reads SQVTM; CDR2 reads ANQGSEA. The CDR3 has 14 residues. The CDR3 nucleotides are TGCAGCGTTGACTATAGCGGGAGGGTGAATGAGCAGTTCTTC. Translation: CSVDYSGRVNEQFF.

This clone turned up a few times. Other DNA sequences within the sample encode an identical CDR3. The chain recombines TRBV5-4 with TRBJ2-1; D might be TRBD2 (5 bases). In germline, CDR1 is SGHNT, CDR2 YYREEE (reference sequence). This CDR3 region has 16 residues. Trimming pared 0 bases from V and 0 bases from J, leaving 10 bases between. CDR3 region: CASSLGGASSYNEQFF. CDR3 nucleotide sequence: TGTGCCAGCAGCTTGGGGGGAGCGAGCTCCTACAATGAGCAGTTCTTC.

This clone came up many times. The chain joins TRBV4-3 to TRBJ2-4, with D possibly being TRBD2 (6 bases). CDR3 size: 14 residues. V was pared by 1 base and J by 8 bases, with 12 bases between. Germline V lookup: CDR1 LGHNA, CDR2 YSLEER. The CDR3 loop reads CASSQVAGRDIQYF. The CDR3 DNA follows: TGCGCCAGCAGCCAAGTGGCGGGAAGGGACATTCAGTACTTC.

The sample holds a few counts of this clone. The rearrangement links TRBV7-2 to TRBJ2-1; D uncertain. This CDR3 is built from 14 residues. The germline V gene encodes CDR1 SGHTA and CDR2 FQGNSA. Trimming left V 0 bases short and J 5 bases short, with 8 bases between. The CDR3 loop reads CASSLAPENNEQFF. In DNA form, the CDR3 reads TGTGCCAGCAGCTTAGCGCCTGAGAACAATGAGCAGTTCTTC.

This clone was observed a few times. CDR3 sequence (DNA): TGTGCCAGCAGCTTAGTAGGTGGGTCTAGCGGGAGTTTCAATGAGCAGTTCTTC. It is translated as CASSLVGGSSGSFNEQFF. The chain couples TRBV7-9 to TRBJ2-1; 10 positions match TRBD2. There are 18 residues in the CDR3. With 1 base clipped from V and 6 bases from J, the junction kept 12 bases outside the gene matches. Germline V gene lookup returns CDR1 SEHNR and CDR2 FQNEAQ (reference sequence).

This clone appeared a few times. The genes are TRBV7-9 and TRBJ2-5, with D perhaps assigned TRBD1 or TRBD2 (5 bases each). With 6 bases removed from V and 5 bases from J, the gap between germline ends came to 19 bases. Per the germline V gene, CDR1 is SEHNR and CDR2 is FQNEAQ (reference sequence). This CDR3 has 15 residues. The CDR3 sequence: CASRDERGTRETQYF. CDR3 bases: TGTGCCAGCAGGGACGAGAGGGGTACCAGGGAGACCCAGTACTTC.

Only a few counts were recorded for this clone. The CDR3 DNA follows: TGTGCCAGCTCCAGGTCTTCCGGCAGGGGATCCTACGAGCAGTACTTC. It yields the protein CASSRSSGRGSYEQYF. The chain joins TRBV18 to TRBJ2-7; the D gene is possibly TRBD1 (6 bases). Trimming pared 6 bases from V and 1 base from J, leaving 19 bases between. The length of the CDR3 is 16 residues. From germline, CDR1 is KGHSH and CDR2 LQKENI.

Only a few counts were recorded for this clone. Within the sample, other DNA sequences also encode this same CDR3. The V gene is TRBV29-1, the J gene TRBJ1-5; D is possibly TRBD1 (5 bases). Deletions cut 6 bases from V and 1 base from J, with 7 bases between. The CDR3 has 12 residues. Germline V lookup: CDR1 SQVTM, CDR2 ANQGSEA. The CDR3 DNA is TGCAGCGTCCGGGACAGCAATCAGCCCCAGCATTTT. This encodes CSVRDSNQPQHF.

This clone has only a few counts. The gene calls are TRBV29-1 and TRBJ1-4; TRBD1 might be the D (6 bases). V dropped 4 bases and J dropped 5 bases, with 17 bases sitting between them. This CDR3 region has 15 residues. Germline lookup yields CDR1 SQVTM and CDR2 ANQGSEA. The CDR3 loop reads CSVAMQKGDNEKLFF. In nucleotides, the CDR3 is TGCAGCGTTGCTATGCAAAAGGGGGACAATGAAAAACTGTTTTTT.

This clone appeared a few times. This chain joins TRBV11-1 and TRBJ2-7, with 8 bases identical to TRBD1. CDR1 and CDR2 from the germline V gene are SGHAT and FQDESV (reference sequence). The CDR3 is 13 residues long. The trim removed 5 bases at V and 5 bases at J, leaving 5 bases unmatched. CDR3 DNA: TGTGCCAGCAGCCCGGACAGGGACCACGAGCAGTACTTC. It translates to CASSPDRDHEQYF.

This clone was found a few times. This chain links TRBV4-2 with TRBJ2-7; 7 bases map to TRBD2. The CDR3 contains 16 residues. Germline loops: CDR1 LGHNA, CDR2 YNFKEQ. Germline trimming cut 10 bases from V and 3 bases from J; bases unmatched to any gene: 18. This chain's CDR3 is CATAGWSGKGNYEQYF. DNA for the CDR3: TGTGCCACCGCGGGTTGGAGCGGGAAAGGGAACTACGAGCAGTACTTC.

The gene calls are TRBV7-3 and TRBJ2-3; tentatively, D is TRBD2 (5 bases). The germline CDR1 and CDR2 sequences are SGHTA and FQGTGA. CDR3 length equals 15 residues. Trimming shortened V by 2 bases and J by 3 bases, and 12 bases separated the two germline ends. CDR3 in amino acids: CASSLPTSGTDTQYF. The CDR3 DNA follows: TGTGCCAGCAGCTTACCCACCAGCGGAACAGATACGCAGTATTTT.

This clone was counted only a few times. The CDR3 spells CANQGQNHNEQFF. CDR3 nucleotides: TGTGCCAACCAGGGACAAAATCATAATGAGCAGTTCTTC. This rearrangement joins TRBV10-3 to TRBJ2-1, with D possibly being TRBD1 (6 bases). The CDR3 covers 13 residues. The germline V gene has CDR1 ENHRY and CDR2 SYGVKD. V shed 10 bases and J shed 7 bases, with 17 bases lying between them.

This rearrangement joins TRBV7-2 to TRBJ1-1, with a weak D call TRBD1 (5 bases). V was shortened by 0 bases and J by 2 bases, with 16 bases between the two germline ends. Germline V gene lookup returns CDR1 SGHTA and CDR2 FQGNSA. CDR3 length equals 17 residues. CDR3 amino acids: CASSLALPGTGNTEAFF. The CDR3 coding sequence is TGTGCCAGCAGCTTAGCTTTACCCGGGACGGGAAACACTGAAGCTTTCTTT. Based on the CDR3 plus reference TRBV7-2 and TRBJ1-1, the full variable domain is GAGVSQSPSNKVTEKGKDVELRCDPISGHTALYWYRQSLGQGLEFLIYFQGNSAPDKSGLPSDRFSAERTGGSVSTLTIQRTQQEDSAVYLCASSLALPGTGNTEAFFGQGTRLTVV.

This clone was seen only a few times. The chain links TRBV9 to TRBJ2-5, with D maybe TRBD1 (6 bases). The germline V and J ends were trimmed by 0 bases and 2 bases, with 8 bases remaining between them. Germline CDR1 SGDLS, CDR2 YYNGEE. The length of the CDR3 is 14 residues. CDR3 in DNA: TGTGCCAGCAGCGTAGCGCAGGGGCAAGAGACCCAGTACTTC. Protein sequence: CASSVAQGQETQYF.

This clone was found a few times. This sequence joins TRBV7-2 and TRBJ1-1, with D tentatively TRBD1 (6 bases). Trimming pared 4 bases from V and 1 base from J, leaving 10 bases between. The germline V gene encodes CDR1 SGHTA and CDR2 FQGNSA. The CDR3 totals 14 residues. The CDR3 loop reads CASSYRDRNTEAFF. CDR3 nucleotides: TGTGCCAGCAGCTACAGGGATAGGAACACTGAAGCTTTCTTT.

There are many counts of this clone. The V gene is TRBV28, the J gene TRBJ2-1; TRBD2 matches at 8 bases. This CDR3 region has 18 residues. V gave up 3 bases and J gave up 4 bases; unmatched junction bases: 14. Germline CDR1 reads MDHEN; CDR2 reads SYDVKM. For the CDR3, the DNA is TGTGCCAGCAGTTTCCCCCTCCAGACCCTAGCGGGTTACAATGAGCAGTTCTTC. Its translation is CASSFPLQTLAGYNEQFF. Supplemented by reference TRBV28 and TRBJ2-1, the full variable domain reads DVKVTQSSRYLVKRTGEKVFLECVQDMDHENMFWYRQDPGLGLRLIYFSYDVKMKEKGDIPEGYSVSREKKERFSLILESASTNQTSMYLCASSFPLQTLAGYNEQFFGPGTRLTVL.

This clone was found a few times. The J gene is TRBJ2-7, the V gene TRBV9; no clear D. Looked up from germline, CDR1 is SGDLS and CDR2 is YYNGEE. The CDR3 runs 14 residues. V lost 4 bases and J 3 bases, leaving 14 bases between the germline ends. The CDR3 coding sequence is TGTGCCAGCAGCCCCCATGAAGGCGGCTACGAGCAGTACTTC. It specifies CASSPHEGGYEQYF.

The chain recombines TRBV7-2 with TRBJ1-2, with D unresolved. The CDR3 is made up of 14 amino acids. Trimming shortened V by 2 bases and J by 0 bases, and 7 bases separated the two germline ends. The germline V gene has CDR1 SGHTA and CDR2 FQGNSA. The CDR3 DNA sequence: TGTGCCAGCAGCTTAAGGGCAACTAACTATGGCTACACCTTC. This sequence encodes CASSLRATNYGYTF.

This clone occurred a few times. This chain links TRBV10-3 with TRBJ2-5; D is perhaps TRBD1 (6 bases). CDR1 and CDR2 from the germline V gene are ENHRY and SYGVKD. Trimming took off 4 bases at V and 6 bases at J, with 9 bases between the two ends. The CDR3 is made up of 12 amino acids. CDR3 nucleotides: TGTGCCATCAGTGTTCAGGGGCAGACCCAGTACTTC. This codes for CAISVQGQTQYF.

V is TRBV28 and J is TRBJ2-2; 12 bases agree with TRBD2. This CDR3 comprises 15 residues. V dropped 6 bases and J dropped 6; count of bases not matched to a gene: 5. In germline, CDR1 is MDHEN, CDR2 SYDVKM. The CDR3 sequence is CASSKLAGGAGELFF. The CDR3 region has the DNA TGTGCCAGCAGCAAACTAGCGGGAGGAGCCGGGGAGCTGTTTTTT.

This clone has only a few counts. The chain is built from TRBV5-1 and TRBJ2-1; 7 positions match TRBD2. This CDR3 region has 16 residues. Germline V lookup: CDR1 SGHRS, CDR2 YFSETQ. J was trimmed by 5 bases and V by 0 bases; bases with no gene match: 8. CDR3 region: CASSLVAASGNNEQFF. The CDR3 nucleotides are TGCGCCAGCAGCTTGGTCGCTGCTAGCGGTAACAATGAGCAGTTCTTC.

The chain carries TRBV7-8 and TRBJ2-6; D unclear. This CDR3 has 20 residues. Looked up from germline, CDR1 is SGHVS and CDR2 is FQNEAQ. Trimming stripped 1 base from V and 2 bases from J, with 21 bases between. CDR3 sequence (DNA): TGTGCCAGCAGCTTAGGGCTTGCCTGGCAGCTTGGCGCTGGGGCCAACGTCCTGACTTTC. It specifies CASSLGLAWQLGAGANVLTF.